These 7 T cell receptor beta chains were sequenced from one sample in a study of control samples from healthy donors and cancer patients. Libraries were prepared by immunoSEQ multiplex PCR; TCRdb keeps only in-frame clonotypes and omits some of them. The profile shows tens of thousands of clones, around 92% of them singletons. What was sequenced was blood. The receptors here all came from a man aged 45-65 years in good health.

V and J are TRBV9 and TRBJ1-2; no definite D call. Per germline, CDR1 SGDLS and CDR2 YYNGEE. V was clipped by 0 bases and J by 10 bases, with 19 bases between them. The CDR3 has 15 residues. CDR3 sequence: CASSVGREGSLDYTF. The CDR3 DNA reads TGTGCCAGCAGCGTAGGAAGGGAGGGAAGTCTGGACTACACCTTC.

This clone was observed a single time. The V and J genes are TRBV27 and TRBJ2-2; 10 bases agree with TRBD2. The CDR3 is 18 amino acids. Germline V gene lookup returns CDR1 MNHEY and CDR2 SMNVEV (reference sequence). V lost 3 bases to trimming and J lost 1 base; unmatched junction nucleotides: 8. This CDR3 is CASSFRLAGAGNTGELFF. The CDR3 nucleotides read TGTGCCAGCAGTTTTCGGCTAGCGGGGGCCGGGAACACCGGGGAGCTGTTTTTT.

The chain couples TRBV10-2 to TRBJ1-1, with TRBD1 identical over 9 bases. V lost 6 bases and J lost 10; bases outside the gene matches: 6. CDR3 length: 12 residues. Germline V gene lookup returns CDR1 WSHSY and CDR2 SAAADI. The CDR3, as DNA: TGCGCCAGCAGCCCGGACAGGGGAACAGCTTTCTTT. Protein sequence: CASSPDRGTAFF.

This clone occurred once. V gene TRBV30 combines with J gene TRBJ2-7; maybe TRBD1 (5 bases). The CDR3 has 13 amino acids. Germline CDR1 is GTSNPN and CDR2 is SVGIG (reference sequence). The V end lost 0 bases, the J end lost 4 bases, and 10 bases lay between the germline ends. In nucleotides, the CDR3 is TGTGCCTGGAGTGTAATTAAGGGGTACGAGCAGTACTTC. Protein sequence: CAWSVIKGYEQYF. Drawing the rest from reference TRBV30 and TRBJ2-7, the complete variable domain is SQTIHQWPATLVQPVGSPLSLECTVEGTSNPNLYWYRQAAGRGLQLLFYSVGIGQISSEVPQNLSASRPQDRQFILSSKKLLLSDSGFYLCAWSVIKGYEQYFGPGTRLTVT.

The chain carries TRBV5-4 and TRBJ1-1; 8 bases align to TRBD1. Germline-derived CDR1 and CDR2 are SGHNT and YYREEE (reference sequence). With 4 bases clipped from V and 2 bases from J, the junction kept 10 bases outside the gene matches. There are 16 residues in the CDR3. CDR3 region: CASSKQVPGGNTEAFF. In DNA, the CDR3 is TGTGCCAGCAGCAAGCAGGTTCCAGGGGGCAACACTGAAGCTTTCTTT.

The CDR3 DNA follows: TGTGCCAGTAGGCCTCCGGGACAGGGACTATATGGCTACACCTTC. Translating gives CASRPPGQGLYGYTF. The chain has TRBV19 and TRBJ1-2, with 9 nucleotides matching TRBD1. The CDR3 is 15 residues long. Germline V gene data show CDR1 as LNHDA and CDR2 as SQIVND (reference sequence). V shed 6 bases, J shed 5 bases, and the junction held 10 bases outside the gene matches. The full variable domain, in which reference TRBV19 and TRBJ1-2 provide the parts outside the CDR3, is DGGITQSPKYLFRKEGQNVTLSCEQNLNHDAMYWYRQDPGQGLRLIYYSQIVNDFQKGDIAEGYSVSREKKESFPLTVTSAQKNPTAFYLCASRPPGQGLYGYTFGSGTRLTVV.

V usage is TRBV11-2 and J usage is TRBJ2-1, with 9 bases identical to TRBD2. V lost 4 bases, J lost 5 bases, and 18 bases stayed unmatched. Germline V gene sequence: CDR1 SGHAT, CDR2 FQNNGV. The CDR3 extends over 19 amino acids. The CDR3 loop is CASSSRTSDTALIDNEQFF. CDR3 DNA sequence: TGTGCCAGCAGCTCCCGGACTAGCGATACTGCCCTTATAGACAATGAGCAGTTCTTC.